Listed below are T cell receptor beta chains from one sample, sequenced in a study of T cells expressing NK-cell markers. TCRdb derives one entry per CDR3 protein from the 5' RACE reads, leaving out DNA. The sample data list about 380,000 distinct CDR3 sequences. The sequencing sample was made of blood T cells: a sorted CD56 or NKG2C T cell subset, CD4+ or CD8+ T cells, or bulk PBMC T cells (not recorded which). The receptors derive from a man aged 18-70 years in good health. Both conserved end residues are part of each CDR3.

CDR3aa: CASSLQSRSTGELFF; j_gene: TRBJ2-2; v_gene: TRBV7-2
CDR3aa: CASSQDRLAGMVYTQYF; j_gene: TRBJ2-3; v_gene: TRBV3-1
CDR3aa: CASMGGTGNTIYF; j_gene: TRBJ1-3; v_gene: TRBV13
CDR3aa: CSVPGRNYEQYF; j_gene: TRBJ2-7; v_gene: TRBV20-1
CDR3aa: CASAGGTITGELFF; j_gene: TRBJ2-2; v_gene: TRBV5-1
CDR3aa: CASSSSEASRTQYF; j_gene: TRBJ2-5; v_gene: TRBV9
CDR3aa: CASSRQGGTGSFSGNTIYF; j_gene: TRBJ1-3; v_gene: TRBV3-1
CDR3aa: CVLQGAYQPQHF; j_gene: TRBJ1-5; v_gene: TRBV3-1
CDR3aa: CASSPGLAGAEQYF; j_gene: TRBJ2-7; v_gene: TRBV12-3/TRBV12-4
CDR3aa: CASSPRDGNEQYF; j_gene: TRBJ2-7; v_gene: TRBV7-9
CDR3aa: CSATGFGGQETQYF; j_gene: TRBJ2-5; v_gene: TRBV20-1
CDR3aa: CASRRTGQAAYEQYF; j_gene: TRBJ2-7; v_gene: TRBV11-2
CDR3aa: CSVELTGPYNEQFF; j_gene: TRBJ2-1; v_gene: TRBV29-1
CDR3aa: CSRTSGGAKTQYF; j_gene: TRBJ2-5; v_gene: TRBV20-1
CDR3aa: CSASVQGYEKLFF; j_gene: TRBJ1-4; v_gene: TRBV20-1
CDR3aa: CASRPDYATSGANVLTF; j_gene: TRBJ2-6; v_gene: TRBV12-3/TRBV12-4
CDR3aa: CASSTGQGATDTQYF; j_gene: TRBJ2-3; v_gene: TRBV3-1
CDR3aa: CASRPRMGQGNTGELFF; j_gene: TRBJ2-2; v_gene: TRBV25-1
CDR3aa: CASGLVLDSSYNEQFF; j_gene: TRBJ2-1; v_gene: TRBV12-5
CDR3aa: CASSYREGQQQYF; j_gene: TRBJ2-7; v_gene: TRBV6-5
CDR3aa: CASSRFPTSDEQYF; j_gene: TRBJ2-7; v_gene: TRBV6-1
CDR3aa: CASSGDGGYYSPLHF; j_gene: TRBJ1-6; v_gene: TRBV10-2
CDR3aa: CASSQGWQYYEQYF; j_gene: TRBJ2-7; v_gene: TRBV4-1
CDR3aa: CASSPRQGPAFF; j_gene: TRBJ1-1; v_gene: TRBV5-1
CDR3aa: CASSSRLAAENEQFF; j_gene: TRBJ2-1; v_gene: TRBV21-1
CDR3aa: CSVDLDGNTEAFF; j_gene: TRBJ1-1; v_gene: TRBV29-1
CDR3aa: CASSLGSPKNIQYF; j_gene: TRBJ2-4; v_gene: TRBV12-3/TRBV12-4
CDR3aa: CASSALGTGGANEAFF; j_gene: TRBJ1-1; v_gene: TRBV25-1
CDR3aa: CASSFGRLNTEAFF; j_gene: TRBJ1-1; v_gene: TRBV12-3/TRBV12-4
CDR3aa: CASSFRRRNDSPLHF; j_gene: TRBJ1-6; v_gene: TRBV12-3/TRBV12-4
CDR3aa: CASSRSQGLEEQFF; j_gene: TRBJ2-1; v_gene: TRBV4-2
CDR3aa: CASSLTTKEQFF; j_gene: TRBJ2-1; v_gene: TRBV5-1
CDR3aa: CSARDSRGYQPQHF; j_gene: TRBJ1-5; v_gene: TRBV20-1
CDR3aa: CASSLREGAAEAFF; j_gene: TRBJ1-1; v_gene: TRBV7-2
CDR3aa: CSASRGAPGQPQHF; j_gene: TRBJ1-5; v_gene: TRBV20-1
CDR3aa: CASSLSGLSNQPQHF; j_gene: TRBJ1-5; v_gene: TRBV27
CDR3aa: CASRTRQGSNYGYTF; j_gene: TRBJ1-2; v_gene: TRBV6-1
CDR3aa: CASSSGLAGGRRQFF; j_gene: TRBJ2-1; v_gene: TRBV7-9
CDR3aa: CSLRQIDTQYF; j_gene: TRBJ2-3; v_gene: TRBV20-1
CDR3aa: CASSRPGLEGPDTQYF; j_gene: TRBJ2-3; v_gene: TRBV6-1
CDR3aa: CSARGLRGGSTDTQYF; j_gene: TRBJ2-3; v_gene: TRBV20-1
CDR3aa: CSARDGGGGFSNQPQHF; j_gene: TRBJ1-5; v_gene: TRBV20-1
CDR3aa: CASSQGQGNNQPQHF; j_gene: TRBJ1-5; v_gene: TRBV4-2
CDR3aa: CAMRRGGSGNTIYF; j_gene: TRBJ1-3; v_gene: TRBV12-3/TRBV12-4
CDR3aa: CASSLTTGTRPFF; j_gene: TRBJ2-1; v_gene: TRBV27
CDR3aa: CAWSMGIQETQYF; j_gene: TRBJ2-5; v_gene: TRBV30
CDR3aa: CSARDGSGSSYNEQFF; j_gene: TRBJ2-1; v_gene: TRBV20-1
CDR3aa: CASSKQGGLYEQYF; j_gene: TRBJ2-7; v_gene: TRBV2
CDR3aa: CASSPGAAGAEPEQFF; j_gene: TRBJ2-1; v_gene: TRBV7-9
CDR3aa: CASSLVQVNTGELFF; j_gene: TRBJ2-2; v_gene: TRBV12-3/TRBV12-4
CDR3aa: CASSQGPAVLYEQYF; j_gene: TRBJ2-7; v_gene: TRBV3-1
CDR3aa: CSCGPAGTQYF; j_gene: TRBJ2-5; v_gene: TRBV20-1
CDR3aa: CASSPVPGQATEAFF; j_gene: TRBJ1-1; v_gene: TRBV7-9
CDR3aa: CASSLKASGSLGTQYF; j_gene: TRBJ2-5; v_gene: TRBV7-3
CDR3aa: CASSLETGTGELFF; j_gene: TRBJ2-2; v_gene: TRBV27
CDR3aa: CASSQGGGKGSSGYTF; j_gene: TRBJ1-2; v_gene: TRBV16
CDR3aa: CATSDGEDTQYF; j_gene: TRBJ2-3; v_gene: TRBV24-1
CDR3aa: CASSPPIGNSSPLHF; j_gene: TRBJ1-6; v_gene: TRBV18